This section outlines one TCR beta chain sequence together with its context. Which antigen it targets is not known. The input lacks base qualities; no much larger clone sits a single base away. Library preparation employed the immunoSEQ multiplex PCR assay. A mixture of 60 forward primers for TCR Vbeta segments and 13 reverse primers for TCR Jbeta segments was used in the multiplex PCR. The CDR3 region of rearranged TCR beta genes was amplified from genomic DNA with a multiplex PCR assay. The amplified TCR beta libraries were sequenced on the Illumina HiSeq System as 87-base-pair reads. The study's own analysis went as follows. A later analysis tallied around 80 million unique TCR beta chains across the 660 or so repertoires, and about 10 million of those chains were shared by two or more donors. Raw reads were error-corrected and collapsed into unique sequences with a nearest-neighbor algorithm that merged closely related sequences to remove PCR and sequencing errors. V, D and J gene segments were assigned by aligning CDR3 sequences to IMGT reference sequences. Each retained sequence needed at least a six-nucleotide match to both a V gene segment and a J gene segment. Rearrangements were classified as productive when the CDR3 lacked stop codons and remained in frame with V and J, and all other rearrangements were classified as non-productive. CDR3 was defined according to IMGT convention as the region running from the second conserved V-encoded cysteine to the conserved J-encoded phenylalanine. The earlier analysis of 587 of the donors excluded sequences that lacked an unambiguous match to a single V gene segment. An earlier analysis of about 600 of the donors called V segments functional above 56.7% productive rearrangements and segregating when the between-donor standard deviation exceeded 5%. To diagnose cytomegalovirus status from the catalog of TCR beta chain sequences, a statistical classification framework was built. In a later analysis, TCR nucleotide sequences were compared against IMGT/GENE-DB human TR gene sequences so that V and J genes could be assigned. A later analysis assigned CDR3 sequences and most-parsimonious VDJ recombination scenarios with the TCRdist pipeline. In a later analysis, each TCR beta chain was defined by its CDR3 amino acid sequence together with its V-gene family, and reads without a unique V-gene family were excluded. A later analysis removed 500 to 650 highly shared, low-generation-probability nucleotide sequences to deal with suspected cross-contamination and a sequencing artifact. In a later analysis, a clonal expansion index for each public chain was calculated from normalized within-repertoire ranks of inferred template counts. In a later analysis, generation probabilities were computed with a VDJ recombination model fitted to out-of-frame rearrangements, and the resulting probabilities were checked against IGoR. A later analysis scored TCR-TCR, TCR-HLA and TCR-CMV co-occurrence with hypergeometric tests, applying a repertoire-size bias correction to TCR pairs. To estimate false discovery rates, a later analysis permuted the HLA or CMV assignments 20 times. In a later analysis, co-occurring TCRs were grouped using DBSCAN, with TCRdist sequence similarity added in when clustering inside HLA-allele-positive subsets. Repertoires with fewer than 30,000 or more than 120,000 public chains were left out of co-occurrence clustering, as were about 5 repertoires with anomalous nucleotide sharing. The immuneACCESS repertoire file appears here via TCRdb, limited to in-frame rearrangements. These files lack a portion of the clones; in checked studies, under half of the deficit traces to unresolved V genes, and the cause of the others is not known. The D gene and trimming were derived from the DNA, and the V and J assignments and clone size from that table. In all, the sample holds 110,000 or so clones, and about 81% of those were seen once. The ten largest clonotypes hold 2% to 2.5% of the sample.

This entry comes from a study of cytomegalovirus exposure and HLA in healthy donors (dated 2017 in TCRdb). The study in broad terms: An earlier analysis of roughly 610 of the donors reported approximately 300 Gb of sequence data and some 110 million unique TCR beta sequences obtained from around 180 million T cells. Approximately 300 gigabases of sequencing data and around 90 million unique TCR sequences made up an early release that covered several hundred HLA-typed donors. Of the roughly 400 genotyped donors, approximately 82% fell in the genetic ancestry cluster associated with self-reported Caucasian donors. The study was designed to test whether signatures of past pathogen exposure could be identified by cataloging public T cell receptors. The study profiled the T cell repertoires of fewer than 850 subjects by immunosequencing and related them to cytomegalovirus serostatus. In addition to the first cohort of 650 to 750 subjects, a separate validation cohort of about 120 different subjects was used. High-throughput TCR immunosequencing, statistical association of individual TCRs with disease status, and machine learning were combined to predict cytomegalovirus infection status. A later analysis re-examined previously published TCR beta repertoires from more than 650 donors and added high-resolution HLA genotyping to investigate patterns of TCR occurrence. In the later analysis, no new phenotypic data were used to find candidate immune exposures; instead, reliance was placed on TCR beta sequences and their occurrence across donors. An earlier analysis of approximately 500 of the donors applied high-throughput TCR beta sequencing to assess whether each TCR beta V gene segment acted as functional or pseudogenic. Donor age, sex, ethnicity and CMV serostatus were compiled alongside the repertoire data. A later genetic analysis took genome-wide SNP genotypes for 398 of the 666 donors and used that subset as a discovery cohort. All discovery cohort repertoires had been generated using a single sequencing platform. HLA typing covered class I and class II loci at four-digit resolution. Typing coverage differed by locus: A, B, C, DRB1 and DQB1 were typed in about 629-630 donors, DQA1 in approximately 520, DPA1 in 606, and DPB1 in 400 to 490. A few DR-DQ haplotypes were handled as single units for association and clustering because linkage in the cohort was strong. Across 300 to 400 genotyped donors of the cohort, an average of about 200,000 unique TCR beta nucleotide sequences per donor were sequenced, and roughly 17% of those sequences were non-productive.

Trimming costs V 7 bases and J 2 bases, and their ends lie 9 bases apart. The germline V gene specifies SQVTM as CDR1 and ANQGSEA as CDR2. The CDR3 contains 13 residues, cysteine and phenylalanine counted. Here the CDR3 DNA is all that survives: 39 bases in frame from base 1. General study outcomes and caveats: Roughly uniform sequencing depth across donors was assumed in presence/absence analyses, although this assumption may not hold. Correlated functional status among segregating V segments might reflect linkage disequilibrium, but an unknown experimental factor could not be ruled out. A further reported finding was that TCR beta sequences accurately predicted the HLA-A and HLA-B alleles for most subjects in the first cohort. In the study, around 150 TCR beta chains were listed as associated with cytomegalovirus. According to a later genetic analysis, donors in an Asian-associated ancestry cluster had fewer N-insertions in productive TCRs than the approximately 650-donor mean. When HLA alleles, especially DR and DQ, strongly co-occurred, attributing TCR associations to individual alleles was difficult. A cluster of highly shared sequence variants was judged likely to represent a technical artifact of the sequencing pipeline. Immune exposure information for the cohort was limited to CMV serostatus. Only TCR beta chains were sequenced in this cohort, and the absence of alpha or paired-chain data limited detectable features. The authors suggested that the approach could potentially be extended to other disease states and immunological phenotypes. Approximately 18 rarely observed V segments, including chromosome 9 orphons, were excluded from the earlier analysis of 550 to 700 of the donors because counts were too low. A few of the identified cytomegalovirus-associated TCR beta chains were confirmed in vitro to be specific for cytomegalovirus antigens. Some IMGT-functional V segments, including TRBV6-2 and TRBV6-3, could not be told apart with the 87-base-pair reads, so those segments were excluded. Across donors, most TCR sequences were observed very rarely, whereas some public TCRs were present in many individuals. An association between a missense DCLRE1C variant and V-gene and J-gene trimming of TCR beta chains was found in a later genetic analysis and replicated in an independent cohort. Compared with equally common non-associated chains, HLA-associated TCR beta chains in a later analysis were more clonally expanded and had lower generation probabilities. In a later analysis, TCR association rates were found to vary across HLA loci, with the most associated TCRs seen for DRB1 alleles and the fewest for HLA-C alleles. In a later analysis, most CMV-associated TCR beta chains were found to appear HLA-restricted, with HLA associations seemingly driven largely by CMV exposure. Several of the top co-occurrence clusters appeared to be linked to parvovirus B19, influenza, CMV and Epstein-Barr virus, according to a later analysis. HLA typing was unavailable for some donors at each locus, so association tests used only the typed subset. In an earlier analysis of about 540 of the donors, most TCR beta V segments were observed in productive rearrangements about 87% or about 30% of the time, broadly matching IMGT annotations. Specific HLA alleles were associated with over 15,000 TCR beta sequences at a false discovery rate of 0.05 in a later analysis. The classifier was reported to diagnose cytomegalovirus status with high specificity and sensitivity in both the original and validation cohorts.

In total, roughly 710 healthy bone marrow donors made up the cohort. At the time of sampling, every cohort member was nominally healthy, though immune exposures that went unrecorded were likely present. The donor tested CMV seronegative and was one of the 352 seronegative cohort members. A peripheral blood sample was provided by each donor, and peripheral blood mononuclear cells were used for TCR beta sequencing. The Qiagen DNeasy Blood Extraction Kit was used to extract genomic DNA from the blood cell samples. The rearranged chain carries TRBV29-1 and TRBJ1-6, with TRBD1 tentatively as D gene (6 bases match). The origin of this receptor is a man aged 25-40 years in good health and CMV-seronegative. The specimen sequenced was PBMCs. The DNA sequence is TGCAGCGCACGGGACACCTATAATTCACCCCTCCACTTT. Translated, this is CSARDTYNSPLHF. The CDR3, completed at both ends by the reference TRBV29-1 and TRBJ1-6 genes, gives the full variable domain SAVISQKPSRDICQRGTSLTIQCQVDSQVTMMFWYRQQPGQSLTLIATANQGSEATYESGFVIDKFPISRPNLTFSTLTVSNMSPEDSSIYLCSARDTYNSPLHFGNGTRLTVT.